The next 23 T cell receptor beta chains were all read from a single sample in a study of Graves' ophthalmopathy and Graves' hyperthyroidism. RNA transcripts were the source from which TCR beta CDR3 regions were amplified. RT-PCR was first run with HTBI primers, then multiplex PCR in a second round. TCRdb analysed the multiplex PCR reads with MiXCR anew, one entry per CDR3 protein. The repertoire includes about 500,000 distinct CDR3 sequences, over 13% of them detected once, and about 10% sits in the top ten. The sequencing sample was made of blood. The receptors were sampled from a woman aged 25 to 39 with Graves' ophthalmopathy.

This clonotype appeared many times. V and J are TRBV10-3 and TRBJ1-6; no definite D call. The V gene lost 3 bases and the J gene lost 0 bases, with 12 bases spanning the gap. The CDR3 length is 17 residues. Germline V gene sequence: CDR1 ENHRY, CDR2 SYGVKD. CDR3 in amino acids: CAISDQDGSSYNSPLHF. CDR3 bases: TGTGCCATCAGTGACCAGGACGGAAGCTCCTATAATTCACCCCTCCACTTT.

This clonotype was counted at least ten times. The rearrangement joins TRBV28 to TRBJ1-1; a weak D match, TRBD1 (5 bases). This CDR3 has 13 amino acids. Germline V CDR1 and CDR2: MDHEN, SYDVKM. Trimming left V 5 bases short and J 0 bases short, with 7 bases between. The CDR3 region is CASSDSLNTEAFF. The CDR3 DNA is TGTGCCAGCAGTGACAGCCTGAACACTGAAGCTTTCTTT.

In its sample, this clonotype was seen many times. This sequence joins TRBV10-1 and TRBJ1-1; D remains ambiguous. Trimming took 0 bases from V and 1 from J, leaving 6 bases between them. The CDR3 extends over 14 amino acids. Germline-derived CDR1 and CDR2 are WNHNN and SYGVQD (reference sequence). In nucleotides, the CDR3 is TGCGCCAGCAGTGAGTCCCGGACGAACACTGAAGCTTTCTTT. Amino acids: CASSESRTNTEAFF.

This clonotype occurred a few times. The chain combines TRBV20-1 with TRBJ2-5; 9 bases agree with TRBD2. J was trimmed by 5 bases and V by 0 bases; bases with no gene match: 10. CDR3 length equals 16 residues. Per germline, CDR1 DFQATT and CDR2 SNEGSKA (reference sequence). CDR3 nucleotides: TGCAGTGCTAGAGATAGCCAGCGGGGGGTCTGGGAGACCCAGTACTTC. Translating it yields CSARDSQRGVWETQYF.

The table lists this clonotype with many counts. The chain carries TRBV11-1 and TRBJ2-7, with 10 bases aligning to TRBD2. With V trimmed by 6 bases and J by 6 bases, 11 bases remained unmatched. The CDR3 length is 15 residues. In germline, CDR1 is SGHAT, CDR2 FQDESV (reference sequence). The CDR3 reads CASRSSGGLSSEQYF. CDR3 sequence (DNA): TGTGCCAGCAGGTCTAGCGGGGGCCTTTCGAGCGAGCAGTACTTC. The complete variable domain, with remaining parts taken from reference TRBV11-1 and TRBJ2-7, reads EAEVAQSPRYKITEKSQAVAFWCDPISGHATLYWYRQILGQGPELLVQFQDESVVDDSQLPKDRFSAERLKGVDSTLKIQPAELGDSAMYLCASRSSGGLSSEQYFGPGTRLTVT.

Ten or more counts support this clonotype. Since a much larger clone is just one base distant, this may be a read error. Here the CDR3 DNA reads TGTGCCAGCAGTGCAGACAGTAACTATGGCTACACCTTC. It translates to CASSADSNYGYTF. This sequence joins TRBV25-1 and TRBJ1-2, with D possibly TRBD1 on 5 matching bases. Trimming removed 4 bases from V and 1 base from J, with 7 bases in between. The V gene's germline CDR1 is MGHDK and CDR2 SYGVNS. The CDR3 loop spans 13 amino acids.

This clonotype was seen ten or more times. The chain is built from TRBV4-2 and TRBJ2-2; the match to TRBD2 covers 11 bases. CDR1 is LGHNA and CDR2 is YNFKEQ in the germline V gene. The CDR3 sequence is 21 residues long. V dropped 4 bases and J dropped 6; count of bases not matched to a gene: 22. CDR3 bases: TGTGCCAGCAGCCCCTCCCCACTAGCGGGGGCCTCAATCCTCGGCGCCGGGGAGCTGTTTTTT. This codes for CASSPSPLAGASILGAGELFF.

This clonotype was seen ten or more times. The chain employs TRBV30 and TRBJ1-1; 8 bases are shared with TRBD1. Germline V CDR1 and CDR2: GTSNPN, SVGIG (reference sequence). V dropped 1 base and J dropped 10; count of bases not matched to a gene: 5. This CDR3 region has 12 residues. The DNA for the CDR3 is TGTGCCTGGAGTGCCCAGGGGGCGCGAGCTTTCTTT. This codes for CAWSAQGARAFF. Looking up the rest from reference TRBV30 and TRBJ1-1 gives the full variable domain: SQTIHQWPATLVQPVGSPLSLECTVEGTSNPNLYWYRQAAGRGLQLLFYSVGIGQISSEVPQNLSASRPQDRQFILSSKKLLLSDSGFYLCAWSAQGARAFFGQGTRLTVV.

This clonotype was seen at least ten times. The chain joins TRBV28 to TRBJ2-4; perhaps TRBD2 as D (5 bases). The germline V gene has CDR1 MDHEN and CDR2 SYDVKM. The CDR3 has 14 amino acids. V lost 4 bases and J 1 base, leaving 8 bases between the germline ends. The chain's CDR3 is CASSSGDAKNIQYF. DNA of the CDR3: TGTGCCAGCAGTTCCGGGGATGCCAAAAACATTCAGTACTTC.

Concerning this clonotype itself: At one boundary the junction diverges from the germline segment, which might be a read error. This chain uses TRBV6-2 or TRBV6-3 with TRBJ2-5, with D perhaps TRBD1 (5 bases). The CDR3 covers 14 residues. The germline V gene encodes CDR1 MNHEY and CDR2 SVGEGT. The CDR3 DNA is TGTGCCATCAGTTACCTTCAGGGCCAAGAGACCCGGTACTTC. This codes for CAISYLQGQETRYF.

This clonotype was seen at least ten times. The chain combines TRBV20-1 with TRBJ1-2; 9 bases are shared with TRBD1. Trimming removed 4 bases from V and 4 bases from J; junction bases left unmatched: 7. CDR3 size: 14 residues. CDR1 and CDR2 (germline): DFQATT, SNEGSKA (reference sequence). The CDR3 is CSATRTGAVYGYTF. The CDR3 DNA sequence: TGCAGTGCTACTCGGACAGGGGCGGTCTATGGCTACACCTTC.

This clonotype was detected many times. The chain employs TRBV7-6 and TRBJ2-2, with D hard to call. Germline CDR1 reads SGHVS; CDR2 reads FNYEAQ. V was clipped by 1 base and J by 4 bases, with 4 bases between them. The length of the CDR3 is 13 residues. This CDR3 reads CASSLVTTGELFF. In DNA form, the CDR3 reads TGTGCCAGCAGCTTAGTTACCACCGGGGAGCTGTTTTTT.

This sequence joins TRBV12-3 or TRBV12-4 and TRBJ2-7; unclear D gene. The CDR3 is 15 residues long. Trimming cost V 3 bases and J 3 bases, with 15 bases left between them. CDR3 coding DNA: TGTGCCAGCAGTTTCGGACGCCATATCCACTACGAGCAGTACTTC. Its protein is CASSFGRHIHYEQYF.

The chain has TRBV3-1 and TRBJ2-2; possibly TRBD2 for D (6 bases). CDR3 length: 16 amino acids. Trimming removed 1 base from V and 4 bases from J, with 13 bases in between. Germline CDR1 LGHDT, CDR2 YNNKEL (reference sequence). The CDR3 loop is CASSQVPGVGTGELFF. The CDR3 DNA sequence: TGTGCCAGCAGCCAAGTCCCGGGAGTAGGCACCGGGGAGCTGTTTTTT.

The chain combines TRBV12-3 or TRBV12-4 with TRBJ2-7; D is possibly TRBD2 (5 bases). This CDR3 spans 14 amino acids. The V end lost 3 bases, the J end lost 7 bases, and 16 bases lay between the germline ends. CDR3 nucleotides: TGTGCCAGCAGTTTTAGTAGGAGGTCGGGAGAGCAGTACTTC. As protein: CASSFSRRSGEQYF.

Ten or more counts support this clonotype. CDR3 nucleotide sequence: TGTGCCAGCAGTGATCAGGCCGCCAGGACCTACGAGCAGTACTTC. Translated: CASSDQAARTYEQYF. The chain is built from TRBV3-1 and TRBJ2-7; D is ambiguous. This CDR3 has 15 amino acids. Per germline, CDR1 LGHDT and CDR2 YNNKEL (reference sequence). V lost 6 bases, J lost 2 bases, and 17 bases lay in between.

This clonotype was seen many times. The J gene is TRBJ2-7, the V gene TRBV14; unclear D gene. This CDR3 spans 16 amino acids. V dropped 4 bases and J dropped 6 bases, with 22 bases sitting between them. Germline V gene data show CDR1 as SGHDN and CDR2 as FVKESK. The DNA for the CDR3 is TGTGCCAGCAGCCCCAAAGTCCAGTCCCTACCAAGCGAGCAGTACTTC. This encodes CASSPKVQSLPSEQYF.

There are many counts of this clonotype. This chain links TRBV28 with TRBJ2-5, with TRBD1 matching over 11 bases. CDR3 length: 15 amino acids. With 5 bases clipped from V and 11 bases from J, the junction kept 13 bases outside the gene matches. Germline CDR1 is MDHEN and CDR2 is SYDVKM. The CDR3, as DNA: TGTGCCAGCAGTCTCCTGGACAGGGGGCTATTCAGTCAGTACTTC. Amino acids: CASSLLDRGLFSQYF. Full variable domain (remainder filled in from reference TRBV28 and TRBJ2-5): DVKVTQSSRYLVKRTGEKVFLECVQDMDHENMFWYRQDPGLGLRLIYFSYDVKMKEKGDIPEGYSVSREKKERFSLILESASTNQTSMYLCASSLLDRGLFSQYFGPGTRLLVL.

This clonotype has ten or more counts. This chain links TRBV19 with TRBJ1-1; D gene uncertain. The V gene lost 0 bases and the J gene lost 3 bases, with 14 bases spanning the gap. CDR1 and CDR2 from the germline V gene are LNHDA and SQIVND (reference sequence). This CDR3 has 16 residues. The CDR3 bases are TGTGCCAGTAGTATAGAACGATGGGAAGTCTACACTGAAGCTTTCTTT. Its protein is CASSIERWEVYTEAFF.

In this sample, this clonotype turned up many times. This chain joins TRBV7-2 and TRBJ1-1; D is unresolved. Trimming left V 5 bases short and J 5 bases short, with 12 bases between. The V gene's germline CDR1 is SGHTA and CDR2 FQGNSA. There are 13 residues in the CDR3. This chain's CDR3 is CASSHGSWTEAFF. The CDR3 DNA reads as TGTGCCAGCAGCCATGGGTCCTGGACTGAAGCTTTCTTT. The whole variable domain, remainder taken from reference TRBV7-2 and TRBJ1-1, is GAGVSQSPSNKVTEKGKDVELRCDPISGHTALYWYRQSLGQGLEFLIYFQGNSAPDKSGLPSDRFSAERTGGSVSTLTIQRTQQEDSAVYLCASSHGSWTEAFFGQGTRLTVV.

At least ten counts were recorded for this clonotype. The CDR3 coding sequence is TGCAGTGCTAGAGATGTCTCCGGGCTCTATGGCTACACCTTC. The encoded protein is CSARDVSGLYGYTF. The chain is built from TRBV20-1 and TRBJ1-2, with D uncertain. With 0 bases removed from V and 4 bases from J, the gap between germline ends came to 12 bases. Germline lookup yields CDR1 DFQATT and CDR2 SNEGSKA (reference sequence). The CDR3 covers 14 residues.

This clonotype showed up many times. This chain joins TRBV12-3 or TRBV12-4 and TRBJ1-1, with D perhaps TRBD1 (5 bases). V lost 3 bases and J 1 base, leaving 9 bases between the germline ends. The CDR3 length is 14 residues. DNA of the CDR3: TGTGCCAGCAGTTTGATCGGGGGGAACACTGAAGCTTTCTTT. This gives the protein CASSLIGGNTEAFF.

The sample holds many counts of this clonotype. Since a much larger clone is just one base distant, this may be a read error. This chain connects TRBV6-1 to TRBJ2-7, with 10 bases matching TRBD1. The germline V gene encodes CDR1 MNHNS and CDR2 SASEGT. Trimming at V came to 6 bases and at J to 4 bases, leaving 3 bases not matched to a gene. CDR3 length equals 13 residues. CDR3: CASRGQGCYEQYF. In DNA, the CDR3 is TGTGCCAGCAGGGGACAGGGGTGTTACGAGCAGTACTTC.